Listed below are T cell receptor beta chains from one sample, sequenced in a study of metastatic and nonmetastatic thyroid tumors. TCRdb called clones again from the PCR reads with MiXCR. The repertoire holds approximately 20,000 clones, with 34% as singletons. The sample was tumor tissue. Source of these receptors: a male donor with papillary thyroid cancer or a benign thyroid nodule (not recorded which). Some clones in this sample may be carry-over from other donors' samples. Both conserved end residues are part of each CDR3. A D gene is named only where the DNA matches it firmly. Clone sizes are given selectively: once, few, many, or a class where the clone is expanded.

J	D	V	size	CDR3	DNA
TRBJ1-2	.	TRBV6-1	few	CAISRASSVDGYTF	TGTGCCATCAGTAGGGCGTCGTCCGTCGATGGCTACACCTTC
TRBJ2-5	TRBD2	TRBV20-1	.	CSSPSGTSVVKTQYF	TGCAGTTCTCCATCTGGGACTAGCGTGGTGAAGACCCAGTACTTC
TRBJ2-7	TRBD1	TRBV5-1	.	CASSLGFWDRDYEQYF	TGCGCCAGCAGCTTGGGGTTTTGGGACAGGGACTACGAGCAGTACTTC
TRBJ1-1	.	TRBV5-1	large	CASSLLGRPTGNTEAFF	TGCGCCAGCAGCTTGCTTGGCCGCCCTACGGGGAACACTGAAGCTTTCTTT
TRBJ1-4	TRBD1	TRBV7-6	many	CASSPGEGADHEKLFF	TGTGCCAGCAGCCCCGGGGAGGGGGCAGATCATGAAAAACTGTTTTTT
TRBJ2-1	TRBD2	TRBV20-1	many	CSARDPPSGTYNEQFF	TGCAGTGCTAGAGATCCCCCTAGCGGGACCTACAATGAGCAGTTCTTC
TRBJ2-2	.	TRBV7-9	many	CASTSQGLGTGELFF	TGTGCCAGCACCTCACAGGGTTTGGGCACCGGGGAGCTGTTTTTT
TRBJ1-3	.	TRBV30	.	CAWNPRGNPGNTIYF	TGTGCCTGGAACCCGAGGGGCAACCCAGGAAACACCATATATTTT
TRBJ1-2	.	TRBV12-3/TRBV12-4	.	CASLRSSSTGYTF	TGTGCCAGCCTCAGGTCATCCTCGACGGGCTACACCTTC
TRBJ1-5	.	TRBV24-1	few	CATSASSQAQHF	TGTGCCACCAGTGCGTCAAGTCAGGCCCAGCATTTT
TRBJ2-2	TRBD1	TRBV7-6	.	CASSVAGGTNTGELFF	TGTGCCAGCAGCGTAGCAGGGGGTACGAACACCGGGGAGCTGTTTTTT
TRBJ2-3	.	TRBV20-1	.	CSARPGSSTDTQYF	TGCAGTGCCAGACCGGGCAGCAGCACAGATACGCAGTATTTT